The text below deals with one T cell receptor (beta chain). These data are taken from a study of blood T cell repertoires in COVID-19. Study-wide context: Donors in the United States, Italy and Spain gave samples during acute or convalescent COVID-19. Sources were T cells, B-cell-depleted T cells, or PBMCs; the material itself was cDNA or gDNA.

With 3 bases removed from V and 4 bases from J, the gap between germline ends came to 12 bases. Germline CDR1 reads ENHRY; CDR2 reads SYGVKD. The CDR3 sequence is 14 residues long. Per the authors' pipeline: Amplification from reference gene primers served as the basis for estimated nucleated cell counts. The protocol was immunoSEQ multiplex PCR, while the TCRdb copy is restricted to in-frame clones and leaves out a portion. Clone size and V and J calls were adopted from that table, with D and trimming inferred from the DNA. The profile shows around 400,000 clones, 70% to 90% of them singletons. Sequenced sample: peripheral blood. The clonotype comes from a man aged 40-49 years with acute or convalescent COVID-19. This chain joins TRBV10-3 and TRBJ1-1; D remains unclear. The DNA for the CDR3 is TGTGCCATCAGTGATTCGGGTTCTTCCACTGAAGCTTTCTTT. The encoded protein is CAISDSGSSTEAFF.